This T cell receptor beta chain was identified in a study of sequential checkpoint blockade in melanoma. TCRdb's copy holds only in-frame clones and misses some; the assay was immunoSEQ multiplex PCR. The sample contains over 8,500 clones, about 57% of which appear only once. This CDR3 is built from 15 residues. Germline V gene data show CDR1 as SGHNT and CDR2 as YYREEE (reference sequence). Treatment defined: randomized to nivolumab then ipilimumab (arm A) or the reverse (arm B). The input for sequencing was CD8+ T cells sorted from blood (inferred from file names), taken from a patient given nivolumab and ipilimumab in sequence. The clonotype comes from a human donor with melanoma. This rearrangement joins TRBV5-4 to TRBJ2-5, with 9 bases matching TRBD1. The J call may be wrong; the DNA end is better matched by TRBJ2-7. The CDR3 is CASSSGQGSPYEQYF. DNA for the CDR3: TGTGCCAGCAGTTCCGGACAGGGGTCCCCCTACGAGCAGTACTTC.